The next 29 T cell receptor beta chains were all read from a single sample in a study of blood T cell repertoires in COVID-19. The method was immunoSEQ multiplex PCR; TCRdb's version includes in-frame clones alone and lacks a portion of them. The table lists over 75,000 clones, approximately 84% of them singletons. Sequencing input: peripheral blood. The receptor source for this set is a man aged 65-85 years with acute or convalescent COVID-19.

The rearrangement links TRBV6-1 to TRBJ2-7, with 10 nucleotides matching TRBD2. Germline V gives CDR1 MNHNS, CDR2 SASEGT. The CDR3 runs 15 residues. Losses at the gene ends were 2 bases for V and 3 bases for J; bases not matched to a gene: 4. The CDR3 reads CASSELAGDLYEQYF. CDR3 nucleotide sequence: TGTGCCAGCAGTGAACTAGCGGGAGACCTCTACGAGCAGTACTTC.

This clone was detected only once. V is TRBV27 and J is TRBJ1-1; D might be TRBD1 (6 bases). The length of the CDR3 is 15 residues. The germline V gene encodes CDR1 MNHEY and CDR2 SMNVEV (reference sequence). With 2 bases removed from V and 4 bases from J, the gap between germline ends came to 14 bases. The CDR3 bases are TGTGCCAGCAGTTTAAGTCCCGACAGGCTCACTGAAGCTTTCTTT. Translating gives CASSLSPDRLTEAFF.

This chain links TRBV7-3 with TRBJ2-1; D is possibly TRBD2 (6 bases). V was trimmed by 4 bases and J by 7 bases, leaving 14 bases between them. The CDR3 is 14 residues long. The germline V gene has CDR1 SGHTA and CDR2 FQGTGA. For the CDR3, the DNA is TGTGCCAGCAGCTCCGGGGGACTTGGGAATGAGCAGTTCTTC. Translated, it gives CASSSGGLGNEQFF. The full variable domain, its missing parts supplied by reference TRBV7-3 and TRBJ2-1, is GAGVSQTPSNKVTEKGKYVELRCDPISGHTALYWYRQSLGQGPEFLIYFQGTGAADDSGLPNDRFFAVRPEGSVSTLKIQRTERGDSAVYLCASSSGGLGNEQFFGPGTRLTVL.

The CDR3 loop is CASSKPGTSGNNEQFF. The CDR3 nucleotides are TGTGCCAGTAGTAAACCCGGGACTAGCGGAAACAATGAGCAGTTCTTC. The genes are TRBV19 and TRBJ2-1, with 11 bases lining up with TRBD2. Per germline, CDR1 LNHDA and CDR2 SQIVND (reference sequence). CDR3 size: 16 residues. The J segment lost 5 bases and the V segment lost 4 bases, leaving 7 bases of the junction unmatched.

V usage is TRBV9 and J usage is TRBJ2-5; 9 nucleotides align to TRBD1. Trimming cost V 0 bases and J 5 bases; bases outside gene matches: 8. CDR1 and CDR2 from the germline V gene are SGDLS and YYNGEE. The CDR3 runs 16 residues. The CDR3 coding sequence is TGTGCCAGCAGCGTAGGGGGACAGGGAGGAATGGAGACCCAGTACTTC. Amino acid sequence: CASSVGGQGGMETQYF. The entire variable domain, with the rest obtained from reference TRBV9 and TRBJ2-5, is as follows: DSGVTQTPKHLITATGQRVTLRCSPRSGDLSVYWYQQSLDQGLQFLIQYYNGEERAKGNILERFSAQQFPDLHSELNLSSLELGDSALYFCASSVGGQGGMETQYFGPGTRLLVL.

The rearrangement joins TRBV24-1 to TRBJ2-3, with a tentative D call TRBD2 (5 bases). V dropped 5 bases and J dropped 4 bases, with 12 bases sitting between them. This CDR3 has 14 amino acids. Per the germline V gene, CDR1 is KGHDR and CDR2 is SFDVKD. This CDR3 reads CATSGAERADTQYF. CDR3 DNA sequence: TGTGCCACCAGTGGAGCGGAGAGGGCAGATACGCAGTATTTT.

The rearrangement links TRBV19 to TRBJ2-1; TRBD1 might be the D (6 bases). Trimming removed 0 bases from V and 0 bases from J, with 6 bases in between. CDR1 is LNHDA and CDR2 is SQIVND in the germline V gene (reference sequence). The CDR3 extends over 15 amino acids. CDR3 sequence (DNA): TGTGCCAGTAGTATAGAGGGGGCCTCCTACAATGAGCAGTTCTTC. It yields the protein CASSIEGASYNEQFF.

The chain uses TRBV30 and TRBJ2-7; perhaps TRBD1 as D (6 bases). Trimming left V 4 bases short and J 6 bases short, with 16 bases between. Germline V lookup: CDR1 GTSNPN, CDR2 SVGIG (reference sequence). CDR3 length: 13 amino acids. CDR3 sequence reads: CAWKIDRPLEQYF. The CDR3 nucleotides read TGTGCCTGGAAGATTGACAGGCCGCTCGAGCAGTACTTC.

The genes are TRBV3-1 (or the pseudogene TRBV3-2) and TRBJ2-1; 11 bases are a match to TRBD2. CDR3 size: 16 residues. V was clipped by 1 base and J by 5 bases; unmatched bases: 4. Germline CDR1 and CDR2: LGHDT and YNNKEL (reference sequence). In DNA form, the CDR3 reads TGTGCCAGCAGCCAAGCTCTAGCGGGGGGTCACAATGAGCAGTTCTTC. This gives the protein CASSQALAGGHNEQFF.

The chain employs TRBV4-2 and TRBJ2-1; a possible D gene is TRBD2 (6 bases). This CDR3 region has 16 residues. The V gene lost 1 base and the J gene lost 2 bases, with 12 bases spanning the gap. Germline loops: CDR1 LGHNA, CDR2 YNFKEQ. CDR3 sequence (DNA): TGTGCCAGCAGCCAAGTCGGCGGGGCAACCTACAATGAGCAGTTCTTC. This gives the protein CASSQVGGATYNEQFF.

This sequence joins TRBV15 and TRBJ2-7; 7 bases fit TRBD2. The CDR3 is 15 residues long. The germline V gene encodes CDR1 LNHNV and CDR2 YYDKDF (reference sequence). Trimming cost V 0 bases and J 3 bases; bases outside gene matches: 5. CDR3 region: CATSRDRGRGYEQYF. CDR3 DNA sequence: TGTGCCACCAGCAGAGATCGCGGGAGAGGCTACGAGCAGTACTTC.

The J gene is TRBJ2-2, the V gene TRBV7-2, with 11 bases aligning to TRBD2. Germline V gene sequence: CDR1 SGHTA, CDR2 FQGNSA. V lost 5 bases to trimming and J lost 4 bases; unmatched junction nucleotides: 6. The CDR3 has 16 amino acids. The CDR3 nucleotides are TGTGCCAGCAGCCTCGTTCTAGCGGGAGGCACCGGGGAGCTGTTTTTT. Residues: CASSLVLAGGTGELFF.

This clone came up a few times. The chain recombines TRBV27 with TRBJ1-5; TRBD1 is a possible D gene (5 bases). This CDR3 region has 16 residues. Germline-derived CDR1 and CDR2 are MNHEY and SMNVEV (reference sequence). V was trimmed by 4 bases and J by 4 bases, leaving 17 bases between them. The CDR3 loop is CASSSDSPPRNQPQHF. CDR3 DNA: TGTGCCAGCAGTTCCGACAGTCCACCCCGTAATCAGCCCCAGCATTTT.

The V call is TRBV5-8, the J call TRBJ2-5; D ambiguous. This CDR3 is 11 amino acids long. V lost 4 bases to trimming and J lost 7 bases, with 8 bases between them. Germline CDR1 is SGHTS and CDR2 is YDEGEE. The CDR3 loop is CASSLAVTQYF. The CDR3 DNA reads as TGTGCCAGCAGCCTGGCGGTGACCCAGTACTTC.

The chain combines TRBV4-3 with TRBJ2-5, with 7 nucleotides matching TRBD2. The CDR3 runs to 13 residues. Germline V gene data show CDR1 as LGHNA and CDR2 as YSLEER. The V gene end was trimmed by 5 bases and the J gene end by 5 bases; junction bases not matched to a gene: 5. The CDR3 loop reads CASSRRERETQYF. As DNA, the CDR3 is TGCGCCAGCAGCAGGCGGGAGAGGGAGACCCAGTACTTC.

The rearrangement uses TRBV2 and TRBJ2-7; D possibly corresponds to TRBD1 (5 bases). V lost 5 bases and J 5 bases, leaving 10 bases between the germline ends. Germline CDR1 is SNHLY and CDR2 is FYNNEI. The CDR3 is 12 residues long. This CDR3 is CASSLGLDEQYF. The CDR3 bases are TGTGCCAGCAGTTTGGGGCTCGACGAGCAGTACTTC.

The chain employs TRBV12-3 or TRBV12-4 and TRBJ1-2; D is unresolved. Trimming took 3 bases from V and 6 from J, leaving 11 bases between them. There are 13 residues in the CDR3. The CDR3 loop reads CASSFPGMDGYTF. The CDR3 DNA reads TGTGCCAGCAGTTTCCCAGGAATGGATGGCTACACCTTC.

The chain has TRBV3-1 (or the pseudogene TRBV3-2) and TRBJ1-2; no reliable D call. The CDR3 runs to 12 residues. V shed 4 bases and J shed 8 bases, with 11 bases lying between them. Germline loops: CDR1 LGHDT, CDR2 YNNKEL (reference sequence). CDR3 residues: CASSPRERGYTF. In nucleotides, the CDR3 is TGTGCCAGCAGCCCGCGGGAACGGGGCTACACCTTC.

The chain links TRBV6-1 to TRBJ1-3; 10 nucleotides match TRBD1. V lost 0 bases and J lost 2; bases outside the gene matches: 1. The CDR3 is made up of 16 amino acids. The germline V gene encodes CDR1 MNHNS and CDR2 SASEGT. CDR3 protein: CASSEAGQGAGNTIYF. The CDR3 bases are TGTGCCAGCAGTGAAGCAGGACAGGGGGCTGGAAACACCATATATTTT.

This rearrangement joins TRBV5-4 to TRBJ2-5, with D possibly matching TRBD2 (6 bases). Germline lookup yields CDR1 SGHNT and CDR2 YYREEE (reference sequence). The V gene lost 4 bases and the J gene lost 5 bases, with 18 bases spanning the gap. This CDR3 is built from 15 residues. The DNA for the CDR3 is TGTGCCAGCAGCGCGCCCCAGCTTGGGGGGGAGACCCAGTACTTC. Translation: CASSAPQLGGETQYF.

The chain employs TRBV5-1 and TRBJ2-5; D not certain. In germline, CDR1 is SGHRS, CDR2 YFSETQ. The V end lost 0 bases, the J end lost 0 bases, and 6 bases lay between the germline ends. The CDR3 is 14 residues long. The CDR3 loop is CASSLGGNQETQYF. CDR3 sequence (DNA): TGCGCCAGCAGCTTGGGCGGTAACCAAGAGACCCAGTACTTC.

The V and J genes are TRBV29-1 and TRBJ2-2; 9 bases fit TRBD1. V shed 1 base and J 2 bases; nucleotides not matched to a gene: 8. This CDR3 spans 17 amino acids. Per the germline V gene, CDR1 is SQVTM and CDR2 is ANQGSEA. The CDR3 sequence is CSVEGPRGQGNTGELFF. CDR3 coding DNA: TGCAGCGTTGAAGGGCCCCGGGGACAGGGAAACACCGGGGAGCTGTTTTTT.

The genes are TRBV2 and TRBJ2-5; the D is unclear. V lost 7 bases to trimming and J lost 5 bases, with 5 bases between them. This CDR3 spans 10 amino acids. CDR1 and CDR2 (germline): SNHLY, FYNNEI. CDR3 sequence (DNA): TGTGCCAGCACCGGGGAGACCCAGTACTTC. Translation gives CASTGETQYF.

This chain connects TRBV2 to TRBJ1-2, with 7 bases matching TRBD1. Germline V gene lookup returns CDR1 SNHLY and CDR2 FYNNEI. V dropped 4 bases and J dropped 1; count of bases not matched to a gene: 0. The length of the CDR3 is 13 residues. The CDR3 DNA sequence: TGTGCCAGCAGTGGACAGGGTAACTATGGCTACACCTTC. Amino acids: CASSGQGNYGYTF. Full variable domain (missing parts from reference TRBV2 and TRBJ1-2): EPEVTQTPSHQVTQMGQEVILRCVPISNHLYFYWYRQILGQKVEFLVSFYNNEISEKSEIFDDQFSVERPDGSNFTLKIRSTKLEDSAMYFCASSGQGNYGYTFGSGTRLTVV.

The rearrangement joins TRBV15 to TRBJ1-5, with 8 nucleotides matching TRBD1. Germline V gene data show CDR1 as LNHNV and CDR2 as YYDKDF (reference sequence). The CDR3 length is 16 residues. V was clipped by 1 base and J by 6 bases; unmatched bases: 8. CDR3 sequence reads: CATSRGQGRGAQPQHF. CDR3 sequence (DNA): TGTGCCACCAGCAGAGGACAGGGGAGAGGAGCTCAGCCCCAGCATTTT.

A note on this clone: Other DNA sequences in this sample translate to the same CDR3. This chain connects TRBV18 to TRBJ2-5; no clear D gene. Trimming cost V 0 bases and J 1 base, with 6 bases left between them. The CDR3 contains 14 residues. Germline CDR1 and CDR2: KGHSH and LQKENI. The CDR3 region has the DNA TGTGCCAGCTCACCACCGGCAAGCCAAGAGACCCAGTACTTC. Translation gives CASSPPASQETQYF.

This CDR3 reads CASSNGTGGPYYGYTF. The CDR3 DNA reads as TGTGCCAGTAGTAACGGGACAGGGGGTCCTTACTATGGCTACACCTTC. The V and J genes are TRBV19 and TRBJ1-2; 11 bases align to TRBD1. This CDR3 contains 16 residues. With V trimmed by 4 bases and J by 3 bases, 7 bases remained unmatched. Germline lookup yields CDR1 LNHDA and CDR2 SQIVND (reference sequence).

The chain links TRBV14 to TRBJ2-5; TRBD2 aligns across 8 bases. The V gene's germline CDR1 is SGHDN and CDR2 FVKESK. This CDR3 comprises 14 residues. The V gene end was trimmed by 3 bases and the J gene end by 3 bases; junction bases not matched to a gene: 3. The CDR3: CASSHSSGKETQYF. As DNA, the CDR3 is TGTGCCAGCAGCCATAGTAGCGGGAAAGAGACCCAGTACTTC.

This sequence joins TRBV18 and TRBJ1-5; D call uncertain. V was pared by 2 bases and J by 3 bases, with 8 bases between. The CDR3 length is 14 residues. The germline V gene has CDR1 KGHSH and CDR2 LQKENI. CDR3 loop: CASSPGQDNQPQHF. As DNA, the CDR3 is TGTGCCAGCTCACCAGGGCAGGACAATCAGCCCCAGCATTTT.